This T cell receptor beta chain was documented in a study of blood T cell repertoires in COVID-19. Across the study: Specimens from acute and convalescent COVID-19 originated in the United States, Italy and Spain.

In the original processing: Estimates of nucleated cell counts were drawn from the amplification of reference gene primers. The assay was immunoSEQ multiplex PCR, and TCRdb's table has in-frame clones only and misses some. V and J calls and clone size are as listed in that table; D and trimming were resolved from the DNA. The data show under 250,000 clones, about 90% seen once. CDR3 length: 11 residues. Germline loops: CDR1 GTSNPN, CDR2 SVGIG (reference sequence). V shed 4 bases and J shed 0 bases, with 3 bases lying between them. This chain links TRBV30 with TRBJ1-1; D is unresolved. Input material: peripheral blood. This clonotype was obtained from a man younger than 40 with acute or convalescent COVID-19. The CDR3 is CAWIVNTEAFF. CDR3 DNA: TGTGCCTGGATAGTGAACACTGAAGCTTTCTTT.